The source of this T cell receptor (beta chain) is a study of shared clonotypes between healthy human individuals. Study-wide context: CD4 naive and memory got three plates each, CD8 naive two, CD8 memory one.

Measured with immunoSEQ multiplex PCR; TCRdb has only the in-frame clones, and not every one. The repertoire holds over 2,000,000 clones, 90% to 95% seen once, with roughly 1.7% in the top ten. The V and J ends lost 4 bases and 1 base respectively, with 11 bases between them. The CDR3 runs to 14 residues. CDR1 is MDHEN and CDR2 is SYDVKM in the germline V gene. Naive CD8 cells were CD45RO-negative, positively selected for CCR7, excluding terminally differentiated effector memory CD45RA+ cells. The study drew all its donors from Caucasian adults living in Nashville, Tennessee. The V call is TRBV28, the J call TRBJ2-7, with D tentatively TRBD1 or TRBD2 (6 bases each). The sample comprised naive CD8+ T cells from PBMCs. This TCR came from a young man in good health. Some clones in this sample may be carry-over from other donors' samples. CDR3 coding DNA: TGTGCCAGCAGTTGGAGGGGACAATCCTACGAGCAGTACTTC. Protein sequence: CASSWRGQSYEQYF.